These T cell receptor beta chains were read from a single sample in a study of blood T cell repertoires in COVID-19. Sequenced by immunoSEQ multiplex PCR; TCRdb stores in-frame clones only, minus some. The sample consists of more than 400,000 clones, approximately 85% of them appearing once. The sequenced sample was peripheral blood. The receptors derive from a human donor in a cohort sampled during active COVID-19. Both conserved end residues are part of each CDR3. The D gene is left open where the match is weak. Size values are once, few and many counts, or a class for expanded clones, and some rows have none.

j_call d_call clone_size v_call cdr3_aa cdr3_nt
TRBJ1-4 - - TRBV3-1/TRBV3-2 CASSSQGTNEKLFF TGTGCCAGCAGCTCACAGGGTACTAATGAAAAACTGTTTTTT
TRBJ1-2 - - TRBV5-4 CATSRGSFYGYTF TGTGCCACCAGTCGGGGGTCCTTCTATGGCTACACCTTC
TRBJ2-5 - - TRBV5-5 CASSLPGGLETQYF TGTGCCAGCAGCTTGCCCGGGGGATTGGAGACCCAGTACTTC
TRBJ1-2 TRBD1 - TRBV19 CASSSQTGGGFGYTF TGTGCCAGTAGTTCACAGACAGGGGGCGGTTTTGGCTACACCTTC
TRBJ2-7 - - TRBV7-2 CASSPGSQHGEQYF TGTGCCAGCAGCCCCGGTTCACAGCATGGCGAGCAGTACTTC
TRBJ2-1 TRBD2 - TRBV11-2 CASSFRAGTSGNEQFF TGTGCCAGCAGCTTTCGGGCCGGGACTAGCGGGAATGAGCAGTTCTTC
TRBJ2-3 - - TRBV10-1 CASSESRGPSTDTQYF TGCGCCAGCAGTGAATCCAGGGGCCCTAGCACAGATACGCAGTATTTT
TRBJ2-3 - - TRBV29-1 CSARGSTDTQYF TGCAGCGCTCGGGGAAGCACAGATACGCAGTATTTT
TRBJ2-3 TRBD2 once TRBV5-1 CASSSGTSGNTDTQYF TGCGCCAGCAGCTCGGGGACTAGCGGGAACACAGATACGCAGTATTTT
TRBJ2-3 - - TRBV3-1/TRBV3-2 CASSLPTSRSTDTQYF TGTGCCAGCAGCCTCCCGACTAGTCGAAGCACAGATACGCAGTATTTT
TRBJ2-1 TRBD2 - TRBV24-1 CATSRTSGISYNEQFF TGTGCCACCAGTAGGACTAGCGGGATTTCCTACAATGAGCAGTTCTTC
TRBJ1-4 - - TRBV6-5 CASRPWQGHEKLFF TGTGCCAGCAGGCCCTGGCAGGGGCATGAAAAACTGTTTTTT
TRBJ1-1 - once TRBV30 CAWSVRYTEAFF TGTGCCTGGAGTGTACGGTACACTGAAGCTTTCTTT
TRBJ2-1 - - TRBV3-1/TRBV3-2 CASSPRAQYNEQFF TGTGCCAGCAGCCCGAGGGCCCAATACAATGAGCAGTTCTTC
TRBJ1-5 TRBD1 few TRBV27 CASRRGGQNSNQPQHF TGTGCCAGCAGGCGAGGGGGACAGAATAGCAATCAGCCCCAGCATTTT
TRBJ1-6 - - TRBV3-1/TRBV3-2 CASSQFGGSNSPLHF TGTGCCAGCAGCCAGTTCGGGGGAAGTAATTCACCCCTCCACTTT
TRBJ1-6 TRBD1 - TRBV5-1 CASSSDRGYSPLHF TGCGCCAGCAGCTCGGACAGGGGATATTCACCCCTCCACTTT
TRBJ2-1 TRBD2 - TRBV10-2 CASSESRASGLDYNEQFF TGCGCCAGCAGTGAGTCGAGGGCTAGCGGGTTAGATTACAATGAGCAGTTCTTC
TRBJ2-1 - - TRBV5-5 CASSLAGFPNEQFF TGTGCCAGCAGCTTAGCAGGGTTCCCTAATGAGCAGTTCTTC
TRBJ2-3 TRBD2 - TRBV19 CASSIQNSGSTDTQYF TGTGCCAGTAGTATCCAAAATAGCGGGAGTACAGATACGCAGTATTTT
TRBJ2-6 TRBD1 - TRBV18 CASSRTPGQGAGANVLTF TGTGCCAGCTCGCGAACCCCGGGACAGGGTGCTGGGGCCAACGTCCTGACTTTC
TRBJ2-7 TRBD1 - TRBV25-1 CASSGGGQGFYEQYF TGTGCCAGCAGTGGGGGGGGACAGGGTTTCTACGAGCAGTACTTC